This record covers a single TCR beta chain. Authors' processing steps: Amplification with reference gene primers provided the estimates of nucleated cell counts. Sequenced by immunoSEQ multiplex PCR; TCRdb stores in-frame clones only, minus some. For V, J and clone size, that table is used; D and trimming come from the DNA. The sample yields some 130,000 clones, 80% to 90% seen once. This sample is part of a study of blood T cell repertoires in COVID-19. Study in general: Sources were T cells, B-cell-depleted T cells, or PBMCs; the material itself was cDNA or gDNA.

The CDR3 contains 16 residues. V dropped 2 bases and J dropped 2; count of bases not matched to a gene: 6. Germline CDR1 reads KGHSH; CDR2 reads LQKENI. Sequenced sample: peripheral blood. The source is an older woman with acute or convalescent COVID-19. The chain is built from TRBV18 and TRBJ1-3; TRBD1 matches 7 bases. The CDR3 here is CASSPSGTATGNTIYF. The DNA for the CDR3 is TGTGCCAGCTCACCATCCGGGACAGCGACTGGAAACACCATATATTTT.